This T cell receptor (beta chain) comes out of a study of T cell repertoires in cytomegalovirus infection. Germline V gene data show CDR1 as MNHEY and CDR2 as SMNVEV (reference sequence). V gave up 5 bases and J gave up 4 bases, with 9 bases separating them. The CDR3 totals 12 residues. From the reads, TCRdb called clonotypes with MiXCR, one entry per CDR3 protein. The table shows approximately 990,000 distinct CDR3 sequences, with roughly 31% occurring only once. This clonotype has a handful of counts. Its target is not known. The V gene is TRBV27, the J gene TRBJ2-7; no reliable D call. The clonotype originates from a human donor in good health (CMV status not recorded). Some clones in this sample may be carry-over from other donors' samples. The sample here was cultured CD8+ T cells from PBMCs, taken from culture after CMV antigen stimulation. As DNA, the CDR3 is TGTGCCAGCAGTCTGAATAAATACGAGCAGTACTTC. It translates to CASSLNKYEQYF.